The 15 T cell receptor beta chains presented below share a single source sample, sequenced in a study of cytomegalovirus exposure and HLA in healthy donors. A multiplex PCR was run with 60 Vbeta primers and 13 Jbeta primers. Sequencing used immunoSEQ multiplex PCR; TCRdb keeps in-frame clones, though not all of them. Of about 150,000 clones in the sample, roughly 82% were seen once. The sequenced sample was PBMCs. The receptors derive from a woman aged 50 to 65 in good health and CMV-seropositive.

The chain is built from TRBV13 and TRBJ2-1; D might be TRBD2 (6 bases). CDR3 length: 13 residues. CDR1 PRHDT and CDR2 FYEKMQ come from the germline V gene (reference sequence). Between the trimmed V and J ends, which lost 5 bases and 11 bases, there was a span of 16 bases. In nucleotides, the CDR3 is TGTGCCAGCAGCCTGGGGACTTTAGATAAGCAGTTCTTC. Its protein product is CASSLGTLDKQFF.

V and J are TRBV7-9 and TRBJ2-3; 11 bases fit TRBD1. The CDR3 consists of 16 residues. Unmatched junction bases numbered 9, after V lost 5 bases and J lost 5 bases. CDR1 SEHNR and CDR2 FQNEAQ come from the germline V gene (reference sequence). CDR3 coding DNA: TGTGCCAGCAGCGCCTGGACAGGGGGCGCGGTAGATACGCAGTATTTT. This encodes CASSAWTGGAVDTQYF.

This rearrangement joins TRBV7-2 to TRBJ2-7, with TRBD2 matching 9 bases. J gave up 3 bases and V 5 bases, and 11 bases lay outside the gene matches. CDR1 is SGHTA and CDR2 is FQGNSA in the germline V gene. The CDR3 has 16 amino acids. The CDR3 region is CASSRRLSGGFYEQYF. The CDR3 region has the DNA TGTGCCAGCAGCCGGCGTTTGAGCGGGGGGTTCTACGAGCAGTACTTC.

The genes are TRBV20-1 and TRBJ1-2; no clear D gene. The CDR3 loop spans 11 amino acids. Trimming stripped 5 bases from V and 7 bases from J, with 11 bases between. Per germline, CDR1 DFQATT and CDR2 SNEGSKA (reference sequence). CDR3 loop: CSAPFSGGYTF. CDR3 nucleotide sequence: TGCAGTGCTCCCTTTTCGGGTGGCTACACCTTC.

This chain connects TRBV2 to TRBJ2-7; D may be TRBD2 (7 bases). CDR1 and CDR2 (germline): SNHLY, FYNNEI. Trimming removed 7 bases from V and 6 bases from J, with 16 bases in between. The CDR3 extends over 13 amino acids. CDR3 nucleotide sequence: TGTGCCAGCACTACAGGGTGGGGGGGCGAGCAGTACTTC. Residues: CASTTGWGGEQYF. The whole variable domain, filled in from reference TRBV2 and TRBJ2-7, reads EPEVTQTPSHQVTQMGQEVILRCVPISNHLYFYWYRQILGQKVEFLVSFYNNEISEKSEIFDDQFSVERPDGSNFTLKIRSTKLEDSAMYFCASTTGWGGEQYFGPGTRLTVT.

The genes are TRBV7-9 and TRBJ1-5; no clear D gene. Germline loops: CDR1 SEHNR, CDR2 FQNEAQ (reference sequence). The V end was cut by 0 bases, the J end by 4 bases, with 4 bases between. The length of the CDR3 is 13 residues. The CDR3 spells CASSLAQNQPQHF. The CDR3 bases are TGTGCCAGCAGCTTAGCGCAGAATCAGCCCCAGCATTTT.

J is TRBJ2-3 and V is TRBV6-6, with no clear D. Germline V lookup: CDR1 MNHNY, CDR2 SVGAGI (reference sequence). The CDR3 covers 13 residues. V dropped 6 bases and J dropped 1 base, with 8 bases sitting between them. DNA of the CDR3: TGTGCCAGCAGGTCTCCCGGCACAGATACGCAGTATTTT. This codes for CASRSPGTDTQYF.

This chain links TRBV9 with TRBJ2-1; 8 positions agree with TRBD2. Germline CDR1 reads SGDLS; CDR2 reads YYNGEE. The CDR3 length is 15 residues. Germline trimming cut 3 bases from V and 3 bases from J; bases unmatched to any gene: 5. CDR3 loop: CASSAGGTIYNEQFF. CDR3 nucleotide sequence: TGTGCCAGCAGCGCGGGGGGGACTATCTACAATGAGCAGTTCTTC.

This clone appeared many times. CDR3 protein: CASSEEGYRQVGAFF. CDR3 bases: TGTGCCAGCAGTGAAGAGGGGTATAGGCAGGTTGGGGCTTTCTTT. The chain has TRBV6-1 and TRBJ1-1; the D gene is possibly TRBD1 (5 bases). This CDR3 has 15 amino acids. Looked up from germline, CDR1 is MNHNS and CDR2 is SASEGT. Trimming cost V 1 base and J 11 bases, with 20 bases left between them.

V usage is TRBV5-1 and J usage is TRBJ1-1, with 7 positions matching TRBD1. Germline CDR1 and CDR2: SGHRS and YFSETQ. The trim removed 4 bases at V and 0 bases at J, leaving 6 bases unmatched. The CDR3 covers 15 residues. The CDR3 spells CASSGTDRLNTEAFF. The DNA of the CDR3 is TGCGCCAGCAGCGGAACGGACAGGTTGAACACTGAAGCTTTCTTT.

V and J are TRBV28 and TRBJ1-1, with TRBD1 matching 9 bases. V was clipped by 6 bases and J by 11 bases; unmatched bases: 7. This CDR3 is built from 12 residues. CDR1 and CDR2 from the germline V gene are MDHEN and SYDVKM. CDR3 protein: CASSRTGEYAFF. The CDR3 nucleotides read TGTGCCAGCAGCAGGACAGGGGAGTACGCTTTCTTT.

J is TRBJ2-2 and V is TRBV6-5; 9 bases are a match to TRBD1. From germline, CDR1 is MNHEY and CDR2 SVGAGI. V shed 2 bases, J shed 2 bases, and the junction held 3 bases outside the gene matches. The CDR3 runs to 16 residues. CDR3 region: CASSYEDRGNTGELFF. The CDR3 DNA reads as TGTGCCAGCAGTTACGAGGACAGGGGCAACACCGGGGAGCTGTTTTTT.

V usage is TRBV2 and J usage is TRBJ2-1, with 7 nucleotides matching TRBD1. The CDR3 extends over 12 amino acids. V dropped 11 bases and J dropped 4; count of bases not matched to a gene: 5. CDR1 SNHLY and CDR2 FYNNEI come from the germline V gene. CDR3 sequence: CASRGLYNEQFF. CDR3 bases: TGTGCCTCTAGGGGGCTTTACAATGAGCAGTTCTTC.

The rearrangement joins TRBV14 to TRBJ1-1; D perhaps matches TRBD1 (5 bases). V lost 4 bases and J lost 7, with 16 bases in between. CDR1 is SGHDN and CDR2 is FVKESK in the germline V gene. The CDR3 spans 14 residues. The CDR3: CASSRGHGGVEAFF. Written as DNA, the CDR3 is TGTGCCAGCAGCCGCGGCCACGGAGGGGTTGAAGCTTTCTTT.

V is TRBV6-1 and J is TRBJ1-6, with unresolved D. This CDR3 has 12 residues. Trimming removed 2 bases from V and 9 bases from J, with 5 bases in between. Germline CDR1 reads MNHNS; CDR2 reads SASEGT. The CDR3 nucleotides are TGTGCCAGCAGTGAACTAGGTTCACCCCTCCACTTT. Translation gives CASSELGSPLHF.